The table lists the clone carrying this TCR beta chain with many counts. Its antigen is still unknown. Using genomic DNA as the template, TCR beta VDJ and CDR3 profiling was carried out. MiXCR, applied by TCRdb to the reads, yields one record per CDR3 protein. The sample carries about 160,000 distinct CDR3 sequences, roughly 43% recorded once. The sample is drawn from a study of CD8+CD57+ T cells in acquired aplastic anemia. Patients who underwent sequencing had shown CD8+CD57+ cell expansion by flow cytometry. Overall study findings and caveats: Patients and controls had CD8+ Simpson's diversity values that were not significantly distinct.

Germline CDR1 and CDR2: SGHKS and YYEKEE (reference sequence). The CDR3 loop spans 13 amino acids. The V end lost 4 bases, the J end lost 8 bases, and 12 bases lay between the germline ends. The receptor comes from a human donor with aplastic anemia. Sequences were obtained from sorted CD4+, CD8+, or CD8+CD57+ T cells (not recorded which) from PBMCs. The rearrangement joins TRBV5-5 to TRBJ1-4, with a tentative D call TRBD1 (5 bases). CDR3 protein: CASSTGPSEKLFF. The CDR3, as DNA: TGTGCCAGCAGCACAGGACCCAGCGAAAAACTGTTTTTT.